What follows are 25 T cell receptor beta chains derived from one specimen sequenced in a study of cytomegalovirus exposure and HLA in healthy donors. The PCR ran on 60 Vbeta and 13 Jbeta primers. Profiling relied on immunoSEQ multiplex PCR, and the TCRdb table lists in-frame clones only, not all of them. The table includes about 200,000 clones, 65% to 80% detected once. Specimen: PBMCs. Receptors were obtained from a man aged 45-65 years in good health and CMV-seronegative.

The chain joins TRBV4-1 to TRBJ2-7; 10 positions agree with TRBD2. This CDR3 region has 14 residues. The germline CDR1 and CDR2 sequences are MGHRA and YSYEKL. Trimming removed 3 bases from V and 4 bases from J; junction bases left unmatched: 3. This chain's CDR3 is CASSHPTSGYEQYF. CDR3 in DNA: TGCGCCAGCAGCCACCCGACTAGCGGGTACGAGCAGTACTTC.

CDR3: CASSLDRVSSGYF. DNA of the CDR3: TGTGCCAGCAGCCTGGACAGGGTATCTTCAGGGTATTTT. This rearrangement joins TRBV28 to TRBJ2-3, with 8 nucleotides matching TRBD1. From germline, CDR1 is MDHEN and CDR2 SYDVKM. After removal of 6 bases from V and 14 bases from J, the junction contained 13 bases not matched to a gene. The CDR3 runs to 13 residues.

The rearrangement joins TRBV5-1 to TRBJ2-1, with 13 bases lining up with TRBD2. The CDR3 length is 15 residues. Germline CDR1 and CDR2: SGHRS and YFSETQ. Unmatched junction bases numbered 6, after V lost 2 bases and J lost 10 bases. CDR3 region: CASSLGLAGDGEQFF. CDR3 DNA: TGCGCCAGCAGCTTAGGACTAGCGGGAGACGGGGAGCAGTTCTTC. Looking up the rest from reference TRBV5-1 and TRBJ2-1 gives the full variable domain: KAGVTQTPRYLIKTRGQQVTLSCSPISGHRSVSWYQQTPGQGLQFLFEYFSETQRNKGNFPGRFSGRQFSNSRSEMNVSTLELGDSALYLCASSLGLAGDGEQFFGPGTRLTVL.

This chain uses TRBV15 with TRBJ1-5, with a weak D call TRBD1 (5 bases). Between the trimmed V and J ends, which lost 4 bases and 0 bases, there was a span of 10 bases. The CDR3 loop spans 15 amino acids. Germline CDR1 and CDR2: LNHNV and YYDKDF (reference sequence). The CDR3 loop is CATSKTGVSNQPQHF. CDR3 DNA sequence: TGTGCCACCAGCAAAACAGGAGTTAGCAATCAGCCCCAGCATTTT.

The chain uses TRBV6-4 and TRBJ2-1; TRBD1 matches 8 bases. Trimming at V came to 5 bases and at J to 4 bases, leaving 4 bases not matched to a gene. This CDR3 region has 14 residues. The germline CDR1 and CDR2 sequences are MRHNA and SNTAGT. Written as DNA, the CDR3 is TGTGCCAGCAGTCCGGGACAGGCGTACAATGAGCAGTTCTTC. It codes for CASSPGQAYNEQFF.

The rearrangement uses TRBV27 and TRBJ1-1, with D uncertain. Trimming took off 6 bases at V and 1 base at J, with 15 bases between the two ends. The CDR3 is made up of 15 amino acids. The germline V gene has CDR1 MNHEY and CDR2 SMNVEV (reference sequence). The CDR3: CASSLGSQRNTEAFF. The DNA of the CDR3 is TGTGCCAGCAGCCTTGGGAGTCAGCGGAACACTGAAGCTTTCTTT.

The gene calls are TRBV6-1 and TRBJ1-2, with no clear D. CDR1 and CDR2 from the germline V gene are MNHNS and SASEGT. V was clipped by 6 bases and J by 7 bases, with 12 bases between them. There are 12 residues in the CDR3. In DNA, the CDR3 is TGTGCCAGCAGGCCCCTAGAGAGTGGCTACACCTTC. Its protein product is CASRPLESGYTF.

The chain joins TRBV13 to TRBJ2-7; 12 bases are a match to TRBD2. Germline assignment: CDR1 PRHDT and CDR2 FYEKMQ (reference sequence). Trimming took 5 bases from V and 5 from J; bases not matched to a gene: 10. The CDR3 covers 16 residues. DNA of the CDR3: TGTGCCAGCAGCCTCTACACTAGCGGGAGGTCCGACGAGCAGTACTTC. Translating gives CASSLYTSGRSDEQYF.

This clone has only one observation. The V and J genes are TRBV29-1 and TRBJ2-5; D might be TRBD1 (6 bases). The end of the DNA fits TRBJ2-7 better, so the J call may be wrong. The CDR3 has 18 residues. Germline V lookup: CDR1 SQVTM, CDR2 ANQGSEA. CDR3 DNA sequence: TGCAGCGTCGCCCCCGGGACAAAATTCCCAGGAAGGCCCTACGAGCAGTACTTC. It specifies CSVAPGTKFPGRPYEQYF.

The chain has TRBV7-8 and TRBJ2-7, with 11 nucleotides matching TRBD1. CDR1 is SGHVS and CDR2 is FQNEAQ in the germline V gene. The CDR3 covers 15 residues. V gave up 5 bases and J gave up 1 base; unmatched junction bases: 4. The CDR3 nucleotides are TGTGCCAGCAGCCCCGGGACAGGGGGATCCTACGAGCAGTACTTC. It encodes CASSPGTGGSYEQYF.

The J gene is TRBJ1-1, the V gene TRBV28; 11 bases align to TRBD1. The CDR3 runs 13 residues. V lost 6 bases, J lost 5 bases, and 2 bases stayed unmatched. Germline V gene data show CDR1 as MDHEN and CDR2 as SYDVKM. The CDR3 is CASRGQGETEAFF. DNA of the CDR3: TGTGCCAGCAGGGGACAGGGGGAGACTGAAGCTTTCTTT.

Written as DNA, the CDR3 is TGTGCCAGCTCCCCTCTACTAGCGCCGTACAATGAGCAGTTCTTC. It codes for CASSPLLAPYNEQFF. The chain couples TRBV27 to TRBJ2-1, with 7 positions matching TRBD2. The CDR3 loop spans 15 amino acids. Germline-derived CDR1 and CDR2 are MNHEY and SMNVEV (reference sequence). The trim removed 8 bases at V and 4 bases at J, leaving 11 bases unmatched.

The V gene is TRBV11-2, the J gene TRBJ2-5, with 12 bases identical to TRBD2. The CDR3 runs 16 residues. V was clipped by 2 bases and J by 4 bases; unmatched bases: 5. CDR1 SGHAT and CDR2 FQNNGV come from the germline V gene. The CDR3 spells CASSLLASGRGETQYF. For the CDR3, the DNA is TGTGCCAGCAGCTTATTGGCTAGCGGGAGGGGAGAGACCCAGTACTTC.

The rearrangement uses TRBV28 and TRBJ2-1, with 13 bases lining up with TRBD2. V trimming: 3 bases; J trimming: 8 bases; junction bases outside the gene matches: 7. There are 16 residues in the CDR3. The germline V gene has CDR1 MDHEN and CDR2 SYDVKM. CDR3 bases: TGTGCCAGCAGTTTTGAGTGGACTAGCGGGAGTCATGAGCAGTTCTTC. Translated, it gives CASSFEWTSGSHEQFF.

About this clone itself: The identical CDR3 is also encoded by other nucleotide sequences in the sample. J is TRBJ2-7 and V is TRBV20-1; a possible D gene is TRBD1 (6 bases). Per the germline V gene, CDR1 is DFQATT and CDR2 is SNEGSKA (reference sequence). This CDR3 comprises 11 residues. V lost 6 bases, J lost 2 bases, and 8 bases lay in between. The CDR3 is CSARGTYEQYF. CDR3 in DNA: TGCAGTGCAAGGGGGACCTACGAGCAGTACTTC.

The rearrangement uses TRBV4-2 and TRBJ2-2, with a weak D call TRBD1 (5 bases). V was pared by 4 bases and J by 1 base, with 13 bases between. Germline V CDR1 and CDR2: LGHNA, YNFKEQ. The CDR3 is 16 residues long. The CDR3 sequence: CASSRTQGGNTGELFF. Here the CDR3 DNA reads TGTGCCAGCAGCCGTACCCAGGGTGGGAACACCGGGGAGCTGTTTTTT.

The chain joins TRBV5-4 to TRBJ2-4; D is possibly TRBD1 (6 bases). CDR1 is SGHNT and CDR2 is YYREEE in the germline V gene (reference sequence). The length of the CDR3 is 15 residues. The V and J ends lost 4 bases and 8 bases respectively, with 19 bases between them. CDR3 loop: CASSDGAGGAYIQYF. CDR3 DNA sequence: TGTGCCAGCAGCGATGGGGCTGGGGGCGCATACATTCAGTACTTC.

This clone was seen only once. This chain uses TRBV5-1 with TRBJ2-4, with a weak D call TRBD2 (6 bases). V shed 2 bases and J shed 9 bases, with 27 bases lying between them. Germline CDR1 and CDR2: SGHRS and YFSETQ. CDR3 size: 18 residues. CDR3 amino acids: CASSFSPAGLSGNTIQYF. CDR3 sequence (DNA): TGCGCCAGCAGCTTTTCCCCAGCGGGTCTCTCCGGGAATACCATTCAGTACTTC.

The chain combines TRBV29-1 with TRBJ2-7; D perhaps matches TRBD2 (5 bases). The V gene lost 5 bases and the J gene lost 3 bases, with 14 bases spanning the gap. The CDR3 is 13 residues long. The germline gives CDR1 SQVTM, CDR2 ANQGSEA. The CDR3 DNA reads as TGCAGCGTTCGAACTAGAAGAGGCTACGAGCAGTACTTC. Protein: CSVRTRRGYEQYF.

The V and J genes are TRBV27 and TRBJ2-1; TRBD2 aligns across 14 bases. Germline CDR1 is MNHEY and CDR2 is SMNVEV (reference sequence). Unmatched junction bases numbered 3, after V lost 7 bases and J lost 7 bases. The CDR3 totals 14 residues. In nucleotides, the CDR3 is TGTGCCAGCACCGGACTAGCGGGAGGTAATGAGCAGTTCTTC. Residues: CASTGLAGGNEQFF.

The chain links TRBV6-1 to TRBJ1-5; the match to TRBD1 covers 9 bases. The CDR3 consists of 15 residues. The V and J ends lost 6 bases and 1 base, in that order; junction bases with no gene match: 4. Germline V gives CDR1 MNHNS, CDR2 SASEGT. CDR3 sequence reads: CASRGQGLSNQPQHF. CDR3 in DNA: TGTGCCAGCAGGGGACAGGGCTTAAGCAATCAGCCCCAGCATTTT.

This sequence joins TRBV25-1 and TRBJ1-5, with no clear D. Trimming left V 3 bases short and J 3 bases short, with 6 bases between. Germline loops: CDR1 MGHDK, CDR2 SYGVNS. The CDR3 contains 13 residues. CDR3 amino acids: CASSDRSNQPQHF. The CDR3 DNA follows: TGTGCCAGCAGTGACAGGTCCAATCAGCCCCAGCATTTT.

The V call is TRBV27, the J call TRBJ2-1; 10 bases line up with TRBD2. V was pared by 0 bases and J by 4 bases, with 3 bases of the junction left unmatched. CDR1 MNHEY and CDR2 SMNVEV come from the germline V gene (reference sequence). The CDR3 has 16 amino acids. The CDR3 nucleotides read TGTGCCAGCAGTTTATCCTGGACTAGCGGTTACAATGAGCAGTTCTTC. Translated: CASSLSWTSGYNEQFF.

CDR3 residues: CSAREVVTQYF. The DNA for the CDR3 is TGCAGTGCTAGGGAGGTAGTGACCCAGTACTTC. This sequence joins TRBV20-1 and TRBJ2-5, with TRBD2 as a possible D gene (5 bases). CDR1 is DFQATT, CDR2 SNEGSKA, per germline (reference sequence). This CDR3 contains 11 residues. The germline V and J ends were trimmed by 3 bases and 7 bases, with 9 bases remaining between them.

This chain links TRBV2 with TRBJ2-3; TRBD2 matches 7 bases. Per germline, CDR1 SNHLY and CDR2 FYNNEI. The CDR3 length is 14 residues. Trimming at V came to 4 bases and at J to 5 bases, leaving 6 bases not matched to a gene. The CDR3 coding sequence is TGTGCCAGCAGTGGAGGGAGGGCGGGAGATACGCAGTATTTT. This codes for CASSGGRAGDTQYF. The whole variable domain, filled in from reference TRBV2 and TRBJ2-3, reads EPEVTQTPSHQVTQMGQEVILRCVPISNHLYFYWYRQILGQKVEFLVSFYNNEISEKSEIFDDQFSVERPDGSNFTLKIRSTKLEDSAMYFCASSGGRAGDTQYFGPGTRLTVL.